This T cell receptor (beta chain) was obtained from a study of control samples from healthy donors and cancer patients (dated by TCRdb to 2019 to 2021). The protocol used for the library was the immunoSEQ multiplex PCR assay. The source is immuneACCESS, and TCRdb retained only in-frame sequences with V and J called. Part of the clones is not carried over; for the studies checked, unresolved V genes explain less than half of this, and the remainder is unexplained. The sample table lists more than 150,000 clones, roughly 93% of them with a count of one. More than 1.2% of the sample is taken by the ten largest. Only one count was recorded for this clone. Its target antigen remains unknown. No base quality information exists; no much larger clone differs at one position. The junction shows trimming of 4 bases on V and 4 bases on J, plus 13 bases between the germline ends. Sequences LGHDT (CDR1) and YNNKEL (CDR2) are obtained from the germline V gene (reference sequence). The CDR3, cysteine through phenylalanine, is 15 amino acids long. The read is trimmed to its CDR3 DNA, 45 bases read in frame from base 1.

Sequencing input: blood. The TCR was taken from a man aged 18 to 30 in good health. The sequence joins TRBV3-1 (or the pseudogene TRBV3-2) to TRBJ1-4; the D segment could be TRBD1, given 5 matching bases. The CDR3 sequence is CASSRQWQGNEKLFF. The bases are TGTGCCAGCAGCCGCCAGTGGCAGGGTAATGAAAAACTGTTTTTT.